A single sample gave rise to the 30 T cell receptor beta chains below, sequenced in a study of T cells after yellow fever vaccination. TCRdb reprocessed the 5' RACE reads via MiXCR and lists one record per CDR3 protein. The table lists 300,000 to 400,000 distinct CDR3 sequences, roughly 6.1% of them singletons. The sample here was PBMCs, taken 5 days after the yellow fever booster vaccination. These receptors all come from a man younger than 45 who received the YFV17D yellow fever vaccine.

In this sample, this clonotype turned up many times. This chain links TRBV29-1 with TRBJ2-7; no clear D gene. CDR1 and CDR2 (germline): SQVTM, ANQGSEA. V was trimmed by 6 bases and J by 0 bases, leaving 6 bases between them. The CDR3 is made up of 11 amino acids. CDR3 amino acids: CSVRSSYEQYF. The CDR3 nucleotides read TGCAGCGTGAGGAGCTCCTACGAGCAGTACTTC.

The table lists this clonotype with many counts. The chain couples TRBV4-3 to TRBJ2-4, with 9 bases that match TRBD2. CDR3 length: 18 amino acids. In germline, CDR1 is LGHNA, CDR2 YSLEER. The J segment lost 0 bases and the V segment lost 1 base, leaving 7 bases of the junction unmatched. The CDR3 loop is CASSQGLAEKIAKNIQYF. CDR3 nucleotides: TGCGCCAGCAGCCAAGGACTAGCGGAAAAGATAGCCAAAAACATTCAGTACTTC.

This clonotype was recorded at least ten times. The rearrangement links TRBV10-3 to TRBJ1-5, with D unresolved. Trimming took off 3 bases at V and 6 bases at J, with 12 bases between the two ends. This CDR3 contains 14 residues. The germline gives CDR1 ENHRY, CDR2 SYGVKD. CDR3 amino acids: CAISDQSEGQPQHF. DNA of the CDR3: TGTGCCATCAGTGACCAGTCTGAGGGTCAGCCCCAGCATTTT.

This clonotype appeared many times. As DNA, the CDR3 is TGTGCCAGCAGTTACTCGGGACTAGCGGGAGACTACGAGCAGTACTTC. Its protein is CASSYSGLAGDYEQYF. This sequence joins TRBV6-5 and TRBJ2-7, with TRBD2 matching 14 bases. Germline loops: CDR1 MNHEY, CDR2 SVGAGI. The CDR3 contains 16 residues. V lost 0 bases, J lost 3 bases, and 1 base stayed unmatched.

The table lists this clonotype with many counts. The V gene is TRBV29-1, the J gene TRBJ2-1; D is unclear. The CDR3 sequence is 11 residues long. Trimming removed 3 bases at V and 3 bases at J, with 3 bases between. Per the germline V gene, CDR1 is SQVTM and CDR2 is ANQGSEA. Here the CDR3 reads CSVEDYNEQFF. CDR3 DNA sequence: TGCAGCGTTGAGGACTACAATGAGCAGTTCTTC.

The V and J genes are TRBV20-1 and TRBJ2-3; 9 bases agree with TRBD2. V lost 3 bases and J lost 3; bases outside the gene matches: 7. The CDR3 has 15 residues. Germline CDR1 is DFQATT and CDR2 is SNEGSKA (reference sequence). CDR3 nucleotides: TGCAGTGCTAGTTTGCGGGAGGGCCGGACAGATACGCAGTATTTT. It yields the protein CSASLREGRTDTQYF.

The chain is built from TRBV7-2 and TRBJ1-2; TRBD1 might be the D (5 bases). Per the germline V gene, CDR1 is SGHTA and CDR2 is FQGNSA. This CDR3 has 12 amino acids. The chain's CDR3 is CALGDGNYGYTF. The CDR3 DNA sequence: TGTGCATTAGGGGACGGGAACTATGGCTACACCTTC.

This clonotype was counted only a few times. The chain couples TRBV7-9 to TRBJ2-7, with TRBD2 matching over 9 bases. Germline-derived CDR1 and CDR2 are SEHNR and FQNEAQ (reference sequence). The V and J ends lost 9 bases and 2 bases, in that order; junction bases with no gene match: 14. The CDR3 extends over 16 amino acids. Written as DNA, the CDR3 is TGTGCCAGTCGCGGGGGGAGCTCTAGCGGGGCCTACGAGCAGTACTTC. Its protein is CASRGGSSSGAYEQYF.

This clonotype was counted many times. CDR3 amino acids: CSASRLNEQFF. The CDR3, as DNA: TGCAGTGCTAGCAGACTCAATGAGCAGTTCTTC. The chain joins TRBV20-1 to TRBJ2-1; D is unclear. CDR1 is DFQATT and CDR2 is SNEGSKA in the germline V gene (reference sequence). Trimming shortened V by 3 bases and J by 6 bases, and 6 bases separated the two germline ends. The CDR3 length is 11 residues.

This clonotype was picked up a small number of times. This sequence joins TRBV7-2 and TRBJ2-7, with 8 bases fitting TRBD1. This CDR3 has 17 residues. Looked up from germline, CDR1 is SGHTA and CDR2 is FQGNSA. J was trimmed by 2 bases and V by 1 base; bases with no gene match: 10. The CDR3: CASSLGPDRGPPYEQYF. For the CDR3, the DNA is TGTGCCAGCAGCTTAGGCCCTGACAGGGGACCCCCCTACGAGCAGTACTTC.

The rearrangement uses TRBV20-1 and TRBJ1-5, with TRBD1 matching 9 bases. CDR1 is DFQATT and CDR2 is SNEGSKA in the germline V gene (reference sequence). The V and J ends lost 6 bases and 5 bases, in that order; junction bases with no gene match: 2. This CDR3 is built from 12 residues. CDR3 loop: CSAWTGDQPQHF. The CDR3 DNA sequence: TGCAGTGCATGGACAGGGGATCAGCCCCAGCATTTT.

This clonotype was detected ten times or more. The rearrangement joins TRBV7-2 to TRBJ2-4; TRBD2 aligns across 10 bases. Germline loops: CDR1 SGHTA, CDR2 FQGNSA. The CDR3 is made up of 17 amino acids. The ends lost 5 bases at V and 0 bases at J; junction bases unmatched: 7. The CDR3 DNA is TGTGCCAGCAGCCGCAGGACTAGCGGATTAGCCAAAAACATTCAGTACTTC. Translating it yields CASSRRTSGLAKNIQYF.

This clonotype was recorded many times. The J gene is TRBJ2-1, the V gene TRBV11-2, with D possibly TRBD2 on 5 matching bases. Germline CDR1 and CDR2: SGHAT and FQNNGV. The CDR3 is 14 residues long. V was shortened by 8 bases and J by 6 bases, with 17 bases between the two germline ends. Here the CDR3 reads CASALGRGFNEQFF. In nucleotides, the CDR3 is TGTGCCAGCGCCCTCGGCAGAGGGTTCAATGAGCAGTTCTTC.

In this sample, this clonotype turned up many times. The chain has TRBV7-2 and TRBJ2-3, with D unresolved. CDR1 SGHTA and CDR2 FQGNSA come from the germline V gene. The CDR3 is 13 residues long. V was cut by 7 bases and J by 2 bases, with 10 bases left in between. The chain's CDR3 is CASTRDLTDTQYF. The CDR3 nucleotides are TGTGCCAGCACTAGAGACCTCACAGATACGCAGTATTTT.

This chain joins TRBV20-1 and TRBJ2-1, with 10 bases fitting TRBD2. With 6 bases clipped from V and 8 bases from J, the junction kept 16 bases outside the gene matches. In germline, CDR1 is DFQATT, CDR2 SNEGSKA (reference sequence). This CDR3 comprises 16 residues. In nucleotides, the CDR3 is TGCAGTGCCCCTGCAACCCTAGCGGGAGATCCCTATGAGCAGTTCTTC. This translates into CSAPATLAGDPYEQFF.

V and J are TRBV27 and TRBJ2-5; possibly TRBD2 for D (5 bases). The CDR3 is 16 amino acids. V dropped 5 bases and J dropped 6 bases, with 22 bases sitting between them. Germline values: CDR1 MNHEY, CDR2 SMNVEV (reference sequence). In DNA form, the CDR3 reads TGTGCCAGCAGTCTCATCGGGTCGACTACCGGGAAGACCCAGTACTTC. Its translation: CASSLIGSTTGKTQYF.

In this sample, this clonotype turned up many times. CDR3 region: CSANLDRDGETQYF. The CDR3 DNA follows: TGCAGTGCTAACCTCGACAGGGACGGGGAGACCCAGTACTTC. This chain links TRBV20-1 with TRBJ2-5; 7 nucleotides align to TRBD1. The J segment lost 5 bases and the V segment lost 4 bases, leaving 10 bases of the junction unmatched. CDR3 length equals 14 residues. Germline CDR1 is DFQATT and CDR2 is SNEGSKA (reference sequence).

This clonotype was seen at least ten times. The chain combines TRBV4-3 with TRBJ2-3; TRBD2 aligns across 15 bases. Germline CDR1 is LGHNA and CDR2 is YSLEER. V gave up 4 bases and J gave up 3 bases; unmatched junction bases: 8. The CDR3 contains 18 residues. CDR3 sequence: CASSLRTSGRGSTDTQYF. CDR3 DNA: TGCGCCAGCAGCCTCCGGACTAGCGGGAGGGGATCGACAGATACGCAGTATTTT.

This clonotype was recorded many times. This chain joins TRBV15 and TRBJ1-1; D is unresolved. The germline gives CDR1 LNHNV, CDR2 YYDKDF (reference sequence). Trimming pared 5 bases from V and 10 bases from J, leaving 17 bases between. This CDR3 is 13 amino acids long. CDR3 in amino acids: CATSGGPRDRAFF. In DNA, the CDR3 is TGTGCCACCAGCGGAGGGCCTAGGGATCGAGCTTTCTTT. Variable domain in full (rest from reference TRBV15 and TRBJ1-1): DAMVIQNPRYQVTQFGKPVTLSCSQTLNHNVMYWYQQKSSQAPKLLFHYYDKDFNNEADTPDNFQSRRPNTSFCFLDIRSPGLGDTAMYLCATSGGPRDRAFFGQGTRLTVV.

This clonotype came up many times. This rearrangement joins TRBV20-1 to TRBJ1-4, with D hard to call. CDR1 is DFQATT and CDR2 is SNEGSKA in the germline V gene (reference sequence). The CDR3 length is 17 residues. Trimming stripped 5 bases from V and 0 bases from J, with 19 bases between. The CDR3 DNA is TGCAGTGCTTCGGGGTCAGGACGAGTTGCAACTAATGAAAAACTGTTTTTT. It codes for CSASGSGRVATNEKLFF.

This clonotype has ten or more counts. CDR3 residues: CSARVLGQAYGYTF. The DNA for the CDR3 is TGCAGTGCTAGAGTTCTCGGACAGGCCTATGGCTACACCTTC. The genes are TRBV20-1 and TRBJ1-2, with 7 bases aligning to TRBD1. J lost 4 bases, V lost 1 base, and 6 bases had no gene match. Germline CDR1 and CDR2: DFQATT and SNEGSKA (reference sequence). This CDR3 contains 14 residues.

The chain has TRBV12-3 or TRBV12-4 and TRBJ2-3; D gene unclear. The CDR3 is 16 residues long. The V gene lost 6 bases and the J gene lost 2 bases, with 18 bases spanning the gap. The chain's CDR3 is CASSLNPHLATDTQYF. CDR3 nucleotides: TGTGCCAGCAGCCTAAACCCCCACTTAGCCACAGATACGCAGTATTTT.

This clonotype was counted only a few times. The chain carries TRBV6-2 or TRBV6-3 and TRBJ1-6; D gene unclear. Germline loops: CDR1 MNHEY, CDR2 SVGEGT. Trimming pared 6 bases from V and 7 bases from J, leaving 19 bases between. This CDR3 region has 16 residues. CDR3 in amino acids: CASSYAVAQINSPLHF. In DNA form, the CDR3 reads TGTGCCAGCAGCTACGCCGTGGCCCAGATAAATTCACCCCTCCACTTT.

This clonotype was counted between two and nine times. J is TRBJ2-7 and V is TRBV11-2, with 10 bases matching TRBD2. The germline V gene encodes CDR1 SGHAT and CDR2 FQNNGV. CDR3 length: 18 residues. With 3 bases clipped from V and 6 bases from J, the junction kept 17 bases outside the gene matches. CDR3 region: CASSFGGGASGSYIEQYF. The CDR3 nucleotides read TGTGCCAGCAGCTTTGGGGGGGGTGCTAGCGGGAGTTATATCGAGCAGTACTTC.

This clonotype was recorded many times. CDR3 DNA sequence: TGTGCCAGCAGCCCCGTGACAGGGAGCGAGCAGTACTTC. Amino acid sequence: CASSPVTGSEQYF. The chain uses TRBV3-1 and TRBJ2-7, with TRBD1 matching 7 bases. This CDR3 is built from 13 residues. CDR1 LGHDT and CDR2 YNNKEL come from the germline V gene (reference sequence). J gave up 6 bases and V 4 bases, and 6 bases lay outside the gene matches.

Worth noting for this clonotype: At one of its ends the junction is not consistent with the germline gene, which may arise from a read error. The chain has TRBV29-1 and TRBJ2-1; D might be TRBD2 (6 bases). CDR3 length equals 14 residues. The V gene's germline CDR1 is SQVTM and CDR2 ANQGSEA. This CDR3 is CSVEGLVVYYEQFF. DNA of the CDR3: TGCAGCGTTGAAGGACTAGTGGTCTACTATGAGCAGTTCTTC.

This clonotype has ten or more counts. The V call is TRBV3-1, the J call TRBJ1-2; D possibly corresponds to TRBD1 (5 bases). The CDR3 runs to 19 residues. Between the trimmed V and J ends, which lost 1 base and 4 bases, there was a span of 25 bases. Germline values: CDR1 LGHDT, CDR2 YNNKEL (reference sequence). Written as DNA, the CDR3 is TGTGCCAGCAGCCAAGGCGTCGGGGCGCAATCTCTGGCGGGCTATGGCTACACCTTC. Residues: CASSQGVGAQSLAGYGYTF.

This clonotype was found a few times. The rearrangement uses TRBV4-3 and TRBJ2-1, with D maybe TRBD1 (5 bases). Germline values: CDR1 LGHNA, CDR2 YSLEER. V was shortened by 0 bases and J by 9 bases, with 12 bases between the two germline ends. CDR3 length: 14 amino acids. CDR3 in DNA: TGCGCCAGCAGCCAAGATCCTTTGGGGCGTGAGCAGTTCTTC. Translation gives CASSQDPLGREQFF.

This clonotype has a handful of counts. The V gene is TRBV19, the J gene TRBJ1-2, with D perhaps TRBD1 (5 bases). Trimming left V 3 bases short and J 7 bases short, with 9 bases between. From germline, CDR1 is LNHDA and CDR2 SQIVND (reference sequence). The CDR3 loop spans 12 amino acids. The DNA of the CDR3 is TGTGCCAGTAGTATGGTCGGGGCTGGCTACACCTTC. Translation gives CASSMVGAGYTF.

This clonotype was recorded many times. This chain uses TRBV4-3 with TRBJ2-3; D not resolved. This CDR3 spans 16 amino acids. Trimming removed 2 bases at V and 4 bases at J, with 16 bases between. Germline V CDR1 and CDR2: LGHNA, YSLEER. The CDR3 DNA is TGCGCCAGCAGCCAAACGTCGGGTTCCCCCGCAGATACGCAGTATTTT. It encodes CASSQTSGSPADTQYF.